This T cell receptor beta chain was observed in a study of cytomegalovirus exposure and HLA in healthy donors (dated by TCRdb to about 2017). About the study as a whole: According to an earlier analysis of several hundred of the donors, some 170 million T cells yielded over 90 million unique TCR beta sequences and about 300 Gb of sequence data. Roughly five DR-DQ haplotypes were handled as single units for association and clustering because linkage in the cohort was strong. A separate validation cohort of roughly 130 different subjects was used in addition to the 666-subject first cohort. HLA typing covered class I and class II loci at four-digit resolution. Among the approximately 430 genotyped donors, around 81% belonged to the genetic ancestry cluster associated with self-reported Caucasian donors. In an earlier analysis of around 540 of the donors, high-throughput TCR beta sequencing was used to judge whether each TCR beta V gene segment behaved as functional or pseudogenic. To predict cytomegalovirus infection status, the study combined high-throughput TCR immunosequencing, statistical association of individual TCRs with disease status, and machine learning. The study aimed to test whether cataloging public T cell receptors could reveal signatures of past pathogen exposure. The study profiled the T cell repertoires of fewer than 850 subjects by immunosequencing and related them to cytomegalovirus serostatus. Alongside the repertoire data, information on donor age, sex, ethnicity and CMV serostatus was compiled. Typing coverage differed by locus: A, B, C, DRB1 and DQB1 were typed in roughly 620-630 donors, DQA1 in 522, DPA1 in around 580, and DPB1 in roughly 470. All discovery cohort repertoires had been generated on a single sequencing platform. Rather than drawing on any new phenotypic data, the later analysis identified candidate immune exposures from TCR beta sequences and the way those sequences occurred across donors. Genome-wide SNP genotypes for about 65% of the roughly 670 donors were used in a later genetic analysis, which treated that subset as a discovery cohort. Approximately 330 gigabases of sequencing data and roughly 80 million unique TCR sequences made up an early release that covered fewer than 650 HLA-typed donors. Across around 400 genotyped donors of the cohort, an average of about 240,000 unique TCR beta nucleotide sequences per donor were sequenced, and roughly 20% of those sequences were non-productive. In a later analysis, previously published TCR beta repertoires from 666 donors were re-analyzed and high-resolution HLA genotyping was added so that TCR occurrence patterns could be studied. Overall results and qualifications from the work: In this cohort, only TCR beta chains were sequenced, and detectable features were limited by the absence of alpha or paired-chain data. Some IMGT-functional V segments, including TRBV6-2 and TRBV6-3, could not be distinguished by the 87-base-pair reads and were therefore excluded. Sequencing depth was assumed to be roughly uniform across donors in the presence/absence analyses, though that assumption may not hold. According to a later analysis, TCR association rates differed among HLA loci, with DRB1 alleles showing the most associated TCRs and HLA-C alleles showing the fewest. Across donors, most TCR sequences were observed very rarely, whereas some public TCRs were present in many individuals. A later analysis found that most CMV-associated TCR beta chains appeared HLA-restricted, with HLA associations seemingly driven largely by CMV exposure. Compared with equally common non-associated chains, HLA-associated TCR beta chains in a later analysis were more clonally expanded and had lower generation probabilities. Compared with the roughly 700-donor mean, donors in an Asian-associated ancestry cluster had fewer N-insertions in productive TCRs, according to a later genetic analysis. Several of the top co-occurrence clusters appeared to be linked to parvovirus B19, influenza, CMV and Epstein-Barr virus, according to a later analysis. In a later genetic analysis, a missense DCLRE1C variant was associated with V-gene and J-gene trimming of TCR beta chains, and the association was replicated in an independent cohort. A further reported finding was that TCR beta sequences accurately predicted the HLA-A and HLA-B alleles for most subjects in the first cohort. An earlier analysis of around 600 of the donors showed that most TCR beta V segments appeared in productive rearrangements either about 87% or about 30% of the time, which broadly matched IMGT annotations. In a later analysis, 15,000 to 20,000 TCR beta sequences were associated with specific HLA alleles at a false discovery rate of 0.05. The classifier was reported to diagnose cytomegalovirus status with high specificity and sensitivity in both the original cohort and the validation cohort. Linkage disequilibrium might explain the correlated functional status among segregating V segments, but an unknown experimental factor could not be ruled out. The earlier analysis of 450 to 700 of the donors excluded roughly 17 rarely observed V segments, including chromosome 9 orphons, because counts were too low. The study listed around 160 TCR beta chains as associated with cytomegalovirus. Three of the identified cytomegalovirus-associated TCR beta chains were confirmed in vitro to be specific for cytomegalovirus antigens. A cluster of highly shared sequence variants was judged likely to represent a technical artifact of the sequencing pipeline. When HLA alleles, especially DR and DQ, strongly co-occurred, TCR associations were difficult to assign to individual alleles. HLA typing was unavailable for some donors at each locus, so association tests used only the typed subset. According to the authors, the approach could potentially be generalized to other disease states and immunological phenotypes. Immune exposure information for the cohort was limited to CMV serostatus.

Receptor libraries were prepared by the immunoSEQ multiplex PCR assay. For the multiplex PCR, a mixture combining 60 forward primers for TCR Vbeta segments and 13 reverse primers for TCR Jbeta segments was used. The CDR3 region of rearranged TCR beta genes was amplified from genomic DNA with a multiplex PCR assay. Amplified TCR beta libraries were sequenced as 87-base-pair reads on the Illumina HiSeq System. Concerning the study's data processing: In a later analysis, about 80 million unique TCR beta chains were counted across the roughly 700 repertoires, and roughly 10 million of these chains were shared by at least two donors. Raw reads were error-corrected and collapsed into unique sequences with a nearest-neighbor algorithm that merged closely related sequences to remove PCR and sequencing errors. V, D and J gene segments were assigned by aligning CDR3 sequences to IMGT reference sequences. For a sequence to be retained, a match of at least six nucleotides was required to both a V gene segment and a J gene segment. Rearrangements were called productive when the CDR3 lacked stop codons and stayed in frame with V and J; all others were non-productive. CDR3 was defined according to IMGT convention as the region running from the second conserved V-encoded cysteine to the conserved J-encoded phenylalanine. The earlier analysis of about 590 of the donors excluded sequences that lacked an unambiguous match to a single V gene segment. In an earlier analysis of approximately 560 of the donors, a V segment was called functional when productive rearrangements were above 56.7%, and segregating when the standard deviation between donors exceeded 5%. To diagnose cytomegalovirus status from the catalog of TCR beta chain sequences, a statistical classification framework was built. V and J gene assignment, in a later analysis, came from comparing TCR nucleotide sequences with IMGT/GENE-DB human TR gene sequences. The TCRdist pipeline was used in a later analysis to assign CDR3 sequences and most-parsimonious VDJ recombination scenarios. In a later analysis, each TCR beta chain was defined by its CDR3 amino acid sequence together with its V-gene family, and reads without a unique V-gene family were excluded. To address suspected cross-contamination and a sequencing artifact, a later analysis removed a few hundred highly shared, low-generation-probability nucleotide sequences. In a later analysis, a clonal expansion index for each public chain was calculated from normalized within-repertoire ranks of inferred template counts. In a later analysis, generation probabilities were computed using a VDJ recombination model fitted to out-of-frame rearrangements, and the results were checked against IGoR. A later analysis scored TCR-TCR, TCR-HLA and TCR-CMV co-occurrence with hypergeometric tests, applying a repertoire-size bias correction to TCR pairs. A later analysis estimated false discovery rates by permuting HLA or CMV assignments 20 times. In a later analysis, co-occurring TCRs were grouped using DBSCAN, and TCRdist sequence similarity was added for clustering within HLA-allele-positive subsets. Co-occurrence clustering excluded repertoires with fewer than 30,000 or more than 120,000 public chains, plus five with anomalous nucleotide sharing. TCRdb stores this immuneACCESS table with in-frame sequences only. Part of the clones is absent; in the studies checked, under half of the shortfall reflects unresolved V genes, and no reason is known for the rest. The V and J calls and the clone size are those of that table, but D and trimming were determined from the DNA. This sample's listing comprises 120,000 to 150,000 clones. Around 1.7% of the sample belongs to the ten largest clones.

The cohort comprised more than 550 healthy bone marrow donors. Cohort members were all nominally healthy when sampled, although unrecorded immune exposures were likely present. The donor was CMV seronegative and belonged to the group of over 300 seronegative cohort members. Every donor gave a peripheral blood sample, and the peripheral blood mononuclear cells from that sample were used for TCR beta sequencing. The Qiagen DNeasy Blood Extraction Kit was used to extract genomic DNA from the blood cell samples. The CDR3 measures 13 amino acids from cysteine to phenylalanine. Only the CDR3 DNA stays, 39 bases, in frame from base 1. Deletion took 5 bases off V and 12 bases off J, with a span of 17 bases between the germline ends. The germline V gene encodes CDR1 GTSNPN and CDR2 SVGIG (reference sequence). Comment on this clone: The clone's antigen remains unknown.

The sequenced material came from PBMCs. The chain joins TRBV30 to TRBJ1-6; the D segment cannot be called with confidence. The origin of this receptor is a woman in her 50s in good health and CMV-seronegative. The sequenced DNA is TGTGCCTGGGCCATGACCAGGTTCGGACCCCTCCACTTT. Translated, this gives CAWAMTRFGPLHF.